The clone carrying this T cell receptor beta chain was detected many times. Antigen specificity is unknown. This entry comes from a study of blood T cells in healthy people across ages. Study-level results: Any conclusive comparison of naive versus antigen-experienced cells was prevented by using unsorted PBMCs. Naive T cell percentage showed a strong correlation with TCR beta diversity.

The CDR3 extends over 15 amino acids. V was clipped by 4 bases and J by 6 bases; unmatched bases: 5. Germline V gene sequence: CDR1 SGHTA, CDR2 FQGNSA. For the second PCR, which ran for about 7 to 11 cycles, a sample-barcoded 5' primer and a J-beta primer mix were used. TCRdb called the 5' RACE reads again in MiXCR, with one record for every CDR3 protein. The data hold 1.5 million to 2 million distinct CDR3 sequences, with approximately 30% observed a single time. Specimen: blood. V gene TRBV7-2 combines with J gene TRBJ2-4; TRBD1 aligns across 11 bases. The origin of this receptor is a woman in her 30s in good health. CDR3 DNA: TGTGCCAGCAGCTACGGGACAGGGGGGACAAACATTCAGTACTTC. It is translated as CASSYGTGGTNIQYF. The entire variable domain, with the rest obtained from reference TRBV7-2 and TRBJ2-4, is as follows: GAGVSQSPSNKVTEKGKDVELRCDPISGHTALYWYRQSLGQGLEFLIYFQGNSAPDKSGLPSDRFSAERTGGSVSTLTIQRTQQEDSAVYLCASSYGTGGTNIQYFGAGTRLSVL.